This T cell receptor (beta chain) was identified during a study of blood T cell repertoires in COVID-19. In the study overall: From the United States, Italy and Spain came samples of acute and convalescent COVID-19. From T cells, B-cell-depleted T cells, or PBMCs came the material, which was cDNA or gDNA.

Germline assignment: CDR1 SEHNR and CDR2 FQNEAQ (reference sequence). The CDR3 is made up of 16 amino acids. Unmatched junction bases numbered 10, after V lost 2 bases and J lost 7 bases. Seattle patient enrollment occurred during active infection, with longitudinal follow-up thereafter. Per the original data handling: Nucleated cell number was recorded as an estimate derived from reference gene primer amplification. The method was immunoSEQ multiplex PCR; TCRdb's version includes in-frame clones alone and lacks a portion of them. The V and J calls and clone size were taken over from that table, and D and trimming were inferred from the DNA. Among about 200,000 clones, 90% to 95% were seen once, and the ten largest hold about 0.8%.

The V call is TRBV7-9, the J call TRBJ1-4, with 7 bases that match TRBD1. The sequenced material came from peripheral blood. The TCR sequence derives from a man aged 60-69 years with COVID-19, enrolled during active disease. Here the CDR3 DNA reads TGTGCCAGCAGCTTACGGAAAGGGGGCGCGGGTGAAAAACTGTTTTTT. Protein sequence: CASSLRKGGAGEKLFF.